What follows is one TCR beta chain and its context. The sample is drawn from a study of control samples from healthy donors and cancer patients. This CDR3 contains 15 residues. Germline CDR1 MGHRA, CDR2 YSYEKL. V trimming: 1 base; J trimming: 5 bases; junction bases outside the gene matches: 5. Sequencing used immunoSEQ multiplex PCR; TCRdb keeps in-frame clones, though not all of them. The sample includes about 160,000 clones, 96% of them seen just once. This sequence originates from a woman in her 30s in good health. The chain is built from TRBV4-1 and TRBJ2-3; 8 positions match TRBD2. The sample taken for sequencing was blood. The CDR3 coding sequence is TGCGCCAGCAGCCAAGTGCGGGGGGCGGAAGATACGCAGTATTTT. This translates into CASSQVRGAEDTQYF.